The rows below give T cell receptor beta chains drawn from one sample of a study of blood T cell repertoires in COVID-19. Measured with immunoSEQ multiplex PCR; TCRdb has only the in-frame clones, and not every one. The top ten clones hold approximately 15% of a sample with under 200,000 clones, under 90% of them seen once. The specimen was peripheral blood. Receptors originate from a man aged 25 to 45 with active or convalescent COVID-19. CDR3s include the opening cysteine and the closing phenylalanine or tryptophan. D genes are given only for firm matches. Clone size is given for some rows only: seen once, a few or many times, or a class if the clone is expanded.

abundance: .; v_gene: TRBV4-1; d_gene: .; j_gene: TRBJ1-5; CDR3aa: CASSLQGEGQPQHF; CDR3nt: TGCGCCAGCAGTCTACAGGGCGAAGGTCAGCCCCAGCATTTT
abundance: .; v_gene: TRBV15; d_gene: .; j_gene: TRBJ2-3; CDR3aa: CATADKGYGTDTQYF; CDR3nt: TGTGCCACCGCGGACAAGGGGTACGGCACAGATACGCAGTATTTT
abundance: .; v_gene: TRBV30; d_gene: TRBD2; j_gene: TRBJ2-5; CDR3aa: CASGLAGGLMETQYF; CDR3nt: TGTGCCTCGGGACTAGCGGGAGGCCTAATGGAGACCCAGTACTTC
abundance: .; v_gene: TRBV19; d_gene: .; j_gene: TRBJ2-1; CDR3aa: CASSPTRDNEQFF; CDR3nt: TGTGCCAGTAGCCCGACTAGAGACAATGAGCAGTTCTTC
abundance: .; v_gene: TRBV9; d_gene: .; j_gene: TRBJ2-7; CDR3aa: CASSPSGTSSYEQYF; CDR3nt: TGTGCCAGCAGCCCTTCAGGTACTAGCTCCTACGAGCAGTACTTC
abundance: .; v_gene: TRBV9; d_gene: TRBD1; j_gene: TRBJ1-2; CDR3aa: CASSATGTGAGYTF; CDR3nt: TGTGCCAGCAGCGCCACCGGGACAGGGGCTGGCTACACCTTC
abundance: .; v_gene: TRBV4-1; d_gene: TRBD2; j_gene: TRBJ2-1; CDR3aa: CASRRAGVVNEQFF; CDR3nt: TGCGCCAGCAGGCGAGCGGGAGTTGTCAATGAGCAGTTCTTC
abundance: .; v_gene: TRBV4-1; d_gene: TRBD2; j_gene: TRBJ2-1; CDR3aa: CASSQGTRLGDEQFF; CDR3nt: TGCGCCAGCAGCCAAGGGACTAGGCTTGGTGATGAGCAGTTCTTC
abundance: .; v_gene: TRBV27; d_gene: .; j_gene: TRBJ1-5; CDR3aa: CASSLTVSNQPQHF; CDR3nt: TGTGCCAGCAGTTTGACAGTTAGCAATCAGCCCCAGCATTTT
abundance: .; v_gene: TRBV5-4; d_gene: TRBD1; j_gene: TRBJ2-6; CDR3aa: CAGQGAGGANVLTF; CDR3nt: TGTGCCGGACAGGGGGCAGGAGGGGCCAACGTCCTGACTTTC
abundance: .; v_gene: TRBV9; d_gene: TRBD1; j_gene: TRBJ2-2; CDR3aa: CASEPGQGSTTGELFF; CDR3nt: TGTGCCAGCGAGCCTGGACAGGGGTCTACAACCGGGGAGCTGTTTTTT
abundance: .; v_gene: TRBV14; d_gene: .; j_gene: TRBJ2-7; CDR3aa: CASSPRPGGGRDEQYF; CDR3nt: TGTGCCAGCAGCCCCCGTCCGGGGGGCGGTCGGGACGAGCAGTACTTC
abundance: .; v_gene: TRBV28; d_gene: TRBD1; j_gene: TRBJ1-2; CDR3aa: CASLSQGPSYTF; CDR3nt: TGTGCCTCCCTATCACAGGGGCCGAGCTACACCTTC
abundance: .; v_gene: TRBV6-5; d_gene: .; j_gene: TRBJ1-6; CDR3aa: CASRQTATLHF; CDR3nt: TGTGCCAGCAGGCAGACAGCAACCCTCCACTTT
abundance: .; v_gene: TRBV7-2; d_gene: TRBD2; j_gene: TRBJ2-1; CDR3aa: CASSLGGGSSGEQFF; CDR3nt: TGTGCCAGCAGCTTAGGCGGGGGTTCCAGCGGGGAGCAGTTCTTC
abundance: .; v_gene: TRBV24-1; d_gene: .; j_gene: TRBJ1-2; CDR3aa: CATSDKLTGFHGYTF; CDR3nt: TGTGCCACCAGTGACAAACTAACAGGGTTCCACGGCTACACCTTC
abundance: .; v_gene: TRBV9; d_gene: .; j_gene: TRBJ1-2; CDR3aa: CASSVGVQVNYGYTF; CDR3nt: TGTGCCAGCAGCGTAGGGGTCCAGGTCAACTATGGCTACACCTTC
abundance: .; v_gene: TRBV28; d_gene: .; j_gene: TRBJ2-5; CDR3aa: CASSFVLGATQETQYF; CDR3nt: TGTGCCAGCAGTTTCGTGTTGGGCGCGACCCAAGAGACCCAGTACTTC
abundance: .; v_gene: TRBV30; d_gene: TRBD1; j_gene: TRBJ1-1; CDR3aa: CAWSVGQGGTEAFF; CDR3nt: TGTGCCTGGAGTGTGGGACAGGGCGGCACTGAAGCTTTCTTT
abundance: few; v_gene: TRBV29-1; d_gene: .; j_gene: TRBJ2-6; CDR3aa: CSVTERTGANVLTF; CDR3nt: TGCAGCGTTACGGAGAGGACTGGGGCCAACGTCCTGACTTTC
abundance: .; v_gene: TRBV2; d_gene: .; j_gene: TRBJ2-5; CDR3aa: CASSQGWETQYF; CDR3nt: TGTGCCAGCAGCCAGGGGTGGGAGACCCAGTACTTC
abundance: .; v_gene: TRBV19; d_gene: .; j_gene: TRBJ1-2; CDR3aa: CASSIGGLGYTF; CDR3nt: TGTGCCAGTAGTATAGGGGGGCTTGGCTACACCTTC
abundance: .; v_gene: TRBV4-2; d_gene: .; j_gene: TRBJ2-6; CDR3aa: CASSQVGGDPSGANVLTF; CDR3nt: TGTGCCAGCAGCCAAGTAGGAGGGGACCCTTCTGGGGCCAACGTCCTGACTTTC
abundance: .; v_gene: TRBV19; d_gene: TRBD1; j_gene: TRBJ2-6; CDR3aa: CASSIGGGRDRGSGANVLTF; CDR3nt: TGTGCCAGTAGTATAGGCGGGGGCCGGGACAGGGGCTCTGGGGCCAACGTCCTGACTTTC
abundance: .; v_gene: TRBV5-4; d_gene: TRBD1; j_gene: TRBJ2-3; CDR3aa: CASSSNPGQDLDTQYF; CDR3nt: TGTGCCAGCAGCTCGAATCCGGGACAGGATTTGGATACGCAGTATTTT
abundance: .; v_gene: TRBV11-2; d_gene: TRBD1; j_gene: TRBJ1-4; CDR3aa: CASSLYDLGQGSGGEKLFF; CDR3nt: TGTGCCAGCAGCTTATACGACTTGGGACAGGGATCCGGCGGTGAAAAACTGTTTTTT
abundance: .; v_gene: TRBV14; d_gene: .; j_gene: TRBJ1-1; CDR3aa: CATNGQMNTEAFF; CDR3nt: TGTGCCACCAACGGACAGATGAACACTGAAGCTTTCTTT
abundance: once; v_gene: TRBV4-3; d_gene: .; j_gene: TRBJ2-1; CDR3aa: CASSQGFFSGSSYNEQFF; CDR3nt: TGCGCCAGCAGCCAGGGTTTCTTTAGCGGATCTTCCTACAATGAGCAGTTCTTC
abundance: few; v_gene: TRBV18; d_gene: .; j_gene: TRBJ1-3; CDR3aa: CASSPQAVSGNTIYF; CDR3nt: TGTGCCAGCTCACCTCAAGCGGTCAGTGGAAACACCATATATTTT
abundance: .; v_gene: TRBV10-1; d_gene: TRBD1; j_gene: TRBJ2-5; CDR3aa: CASSEGARGQETQYF; CDR3nt: TGCGCCAGCAGTGAGGGCGCCAGGGGGCAAGAGACCCAGTACTTC
abundance: .; v_gene: TRBV6-5; d_gene: .; j_gene: TRBJ2-5; CDR3aa: CASSRQRMETQYF; CDR3nt: TGTGCCAGCAGTAGACAGAGGATGGAGACCCAGTACTTC
abundance: .; v_gene: TRBV5-1; d_gene: TRBD2; j_gene: TRBJ2-1; CDR3aa: CASSGGTSGSVYEQFF; CDR3nt: TGCGCCAGCAGCGGGGGGACTAGCGGGAGCGTCTATGAGCAGTTCTTC
abundance: .; v_gene: TRBV7-6; d_gene: .; j_gene: TRBJ1-1; CDR3aa: CASASPGDEAFF; CDR3nt: TGTGCCAGCGCCTCCCCGGGGGATGAAGCTTTCTTT
abundance: .; v_gene: TRBV6-5; d_gene: TRBD1; j_gene: TRBJ1-1; CDR3aa: CASSYSRGQPVTEAFF; CDR3nt: TGTGCCAGCAGTTACTCTCGGGGACAGCCTGTCACTGAAGCTTTCTTT
abundance: .; v_gene: TRBV11-3; d_gene: TRBD2; j_gene: TRBJ2-7; CDR3aa: CASSLVAGGYYEQYF; CDR3nt: TGTGCCAGCAGCTTAGTTGCGGGAGGGTACTACGAGCAGTACTTC
abundance: .; v_gene: TRBV5-4; d_gene: .; j_gene: TRBJ1-2; CDR3aa: CASSLDSNYGYTF; CDR3nt: TGTGCCAGCAGCTTGGACAGCAACTATGGCTACACCTTC
abundance: .; v_gene: TRBV3-1/TRBV3-2; d_gene: .; j_gene: TRBJ1-1; CDR3aa: CASSQRAKNTEAFF; CDR3nt: TGTGCCAGCAGCCAGAGGGCCAAGAACACTGAAGCTTTCTTT
abundance: once; v_gene: TRBV18; d_gene: TRBD1; j_gene: TRBJ2-2; CDR3aa: CASSPPDRANTGELFF; CDR3nt: TGTGCCAGCTCACCACCGGACAGGGCGAACACCGGGGAGCTGTTTTTT
abundance: once; v_gene: TRBV4-1; d_gene: TRBD1; j_gene: TRBJ1-5; CDR3aa: CASSQESLPGQINQPQHF; CDR3nt: TGCGCCAGCAGCCAAGAATCCTTGCCGGGACAGATTAATCAGCCCCAGCATTTT
abundance: .; v_gene: TRBV7-8; d_gene: TRBD1; j_gene: TRBJ1-6; CDR3aa: CASSQFVGTANNSPLHF; CDR3nt: TGTGCCAGCAGCCAATTTGTAGGGACAGCAAATAATTCACCCCTCCACTTT
abundance: .; v_gene: TRBV10-2; d_gene: .; j_gene: TRBJ2-3; CDR3aa: CASSGQAVGTDTQYF; CDR3nt: TGCGCCAGCAGTGGACAGGCGGTCGGCACAGATACGCAGTATTTT
abundance: .; v_gene: TRBV30; d_gene: .; j_gene: TRBJ2-1; CDR3aa: CAWKTVSSYNEQFF; CDR3nt: TGTGCCTGGAAGACTGTGAGCTCCTACAATGAGCAGTTCTTC
abundance: .; v_gene: TRBV4-3; d_gene: .; j_gene: TRBJ2-7; CDR3aa: CASSQDRGSSYEQYF; CDR3nt: TGCGCCAGCAGCCAAGACCGGGGGAGCTCCTACGAGCAGTACTTC
abundance: .; v_gene: TRBV18; d_gene: .; j_gene: TRBJ2-2; CDR3aa: CASSPPVGTSVESTGELFF; CDR3nt: TGTGCCAGCTCACCCCCGGTAGGGACATCGGTAGAGAGCACCGGGGAGCTGTTTTTT
abundance: .; v_gene: TRBV29-1; d_gene: TRBD1; j_gene: TRBJ1-5; CDR3aa: CSVEEAGQGQPQHF; CDR3nt: TGCAGCGTTGAAGAGGCGGGACAGGGTCAGCCCCAGCATTTT
abundance: .; v_gene: TRBV27; d_gene: TRBD2; j_gene: TRBJ2-7; CDR3aa: CASSLSGPWTSGLSYEQYF; CDR3nt: TGTGCCAGCAGTTTATCGGGCCCGTGGACTAGCGGGCTCTCCTACGAGCAGTACTTC
abundance: .; v_gene: TRBV6-1; d_gene: .; j_gene: TRBJ1-2; CDR3aa: CASSEAGHGYTF; CDR3nt: TGTGCCAGCAGCGAAGCGGGGCATGGCTACACCTTC
abundance: few; v_gene: TRBV6-4; d_gene: TRBD1; j_gene: TRBJ1-1; CDR3aa: CASSVGTGGTEAFF; CDR3nt: TGTGCCAGCAGTGTCGGGACAGGGGGCACTGAAGCTTTCTTT
abundance: .; v_gene: TRBV11-2; d_gene: .; j_gene: TRBJ1-6; CDR3aa: CASRSSYNSPLHF; CDR3nt: TGTGCCAGCAGGAGCTCCTATAATTCACCCCTCCACTTT
abundance: .; v_gene: TRBV27; d_gene: TRBD1; j_gene: TRBJ1-5; CDR3aa: CASSLGTANQPQHF; CDR3nt: TGTGCCAGCAGTTTAGGGACAGCCAATCAGCCCCAGCATTTT
abundance: .; v_gene: TRBV4-2; d_gene: .; j_gene: TRBJ1-6; CDR3aa: CASSQDDTNSPLHF; CDR3nt: TGTGCCAGCAGCCAAGATGACACAAATTCACCCCTCCACTTT
abundance: .; v_gene: TRBV2; d_gene: TRBD2; j_gene: TRBJ2-3; CDR3aa: CASSESFAGGKYF; CDR3nt: TGTGCCAGCAGTGAAAGCTTTGCGGGAGGAAAGTATTTT
abundance: once; v_gene: TRBV24-1; d_gene: TRBD1; j_gene: TRBJ2-5; CDR3aa: CATSDLNRSGGGPLPQYF; CDR3nt: TGTGCCACCAGTGATTTGAACCGATCAGGGGGCGGACCGCTGCCCCAGTACTTC